This T cell receptor (beta chain) originates from a study of cytomegalovirus exposure and HLA in healthy donors. Study as a whole: Early released data had tens of millions of unique TCRs, all coming from HLA-typed donors. Falling in the Caucasian-associated ancestry cluster were roughly 80% of approximately 410 genotyped donors. Study observations and caveats: Some V segments (TRBV6-2 and TRBV6-3 among them) were excluded as indistinguishable. In a later analysis, at a false discovery rate of 0.05, about 15,000 TCR beta sequences were associated with HLA alleles.

Worth noting for this clone: The antigen is not known.

The ends were cut back, 2 bases at V and 3 bases at J, with 8 bases in the middle. The germline CDR1 and CDR2 sequences are MNHNS and SASEGT. CDR3 size: 13 residues. PCR involved 60 Vbeta and 13 Jbeta primers. Profiling relied on immunoSEQ multiplex PCR, and the TCRdb table lists in-frame clones only, not all of them. The sample includes approximately 140,000 clones, over 60% of them seen just once. The source of this sequence is a man between 35 and 55 years old in good health and CMV-seropositive. Sequenced material: PBMCs. The chain combines TRBV6-1 with TRBJ2-7; D may be TRBD2 (5 bases). The CDR3 sequence is CASSETDYYEQYF. In DNA form, the CDR3 reads TGTGCCAGCAGTGAAACTGACTACTACGAGCAGTACTTC.